Given below is one T cell receptor (beta chain) in context. Germline V gene data show CDR1 as MDHEN and CDR2 as SYDVKM. V gave up 2 bases and J gave up 3 bases; unmatched junction bases: 2. The CDR3 is made up of 15 amino acids. The data were obtained in a study of T cell changes during pregnancy in multiple sclerosis. Profiling relied on immunoSEQ multiplex PCR, and the TCRdb table lists in-frame clones only, not all of them. This table has about 40,000 clones, roughly 90% appearing once. This specimen consisted of CD8+ T cells from peripheral blood mononuclear cells, obtained before pregnancy. The clonotype was recovered from a female donor with multiple sclerosis, enrolled in a pregnancy study. This chain uses TRBV28 with TRBJ2-7; 12 bases map to TRBD2. CDR3 in DNA: TGTGCCAGCAGTTTACGGACTAGCGGGATCTACGAGCAGTACTTC. Its protein is CASSLRTSGIYEQYF. Combining the CDR3 with reference TRBV28 and TRBJ2-7 gives the whole variable domain DVKVTQSSRYLVKRTGEKVFLECVQDMDHENMFWYRQDPGLGLRLIYFSYDVKMKEKGDIPEGYSVSREKKERFSLILESASTNQTSMYLCASSLRTSGIYEQYFGPGTRLTVT.